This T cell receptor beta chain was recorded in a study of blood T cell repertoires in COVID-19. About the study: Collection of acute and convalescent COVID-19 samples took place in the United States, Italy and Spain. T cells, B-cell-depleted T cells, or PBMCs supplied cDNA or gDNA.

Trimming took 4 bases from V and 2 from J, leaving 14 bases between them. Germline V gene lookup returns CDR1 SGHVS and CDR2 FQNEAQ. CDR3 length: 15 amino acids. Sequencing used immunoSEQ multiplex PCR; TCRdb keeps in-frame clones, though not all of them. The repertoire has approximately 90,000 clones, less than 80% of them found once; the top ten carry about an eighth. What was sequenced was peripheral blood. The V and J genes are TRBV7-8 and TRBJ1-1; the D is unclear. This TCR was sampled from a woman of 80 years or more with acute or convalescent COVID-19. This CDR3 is CASSSLGLANTEAFF. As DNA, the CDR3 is TGTGCCAGCAGCTCCCTAGGACTGGCTAACACTGAAGCTTTCTTT.